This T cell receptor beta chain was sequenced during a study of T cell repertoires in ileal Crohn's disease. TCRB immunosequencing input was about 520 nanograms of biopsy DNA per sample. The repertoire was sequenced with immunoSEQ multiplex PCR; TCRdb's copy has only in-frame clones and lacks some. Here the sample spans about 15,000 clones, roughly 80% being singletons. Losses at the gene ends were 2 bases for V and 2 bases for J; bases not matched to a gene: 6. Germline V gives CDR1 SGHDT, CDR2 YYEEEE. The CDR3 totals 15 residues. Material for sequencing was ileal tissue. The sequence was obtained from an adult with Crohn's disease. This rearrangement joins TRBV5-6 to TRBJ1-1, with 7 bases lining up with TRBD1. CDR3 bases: TGTGCCAGCAGCTTCTCGACAGGGAAAAACACTGAAGCTTTCTTT. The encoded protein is CASSFSTGKNTEAFF. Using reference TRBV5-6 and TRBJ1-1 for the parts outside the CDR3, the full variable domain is DAGVTQSPTHLIKTRGQQVTLRCSPKSGHDTVSWYQQALGQGPQFIFQYYEEEERQRGNFPDRFSGHQFPNYSSELNVNALLLGDSALYLCASSFSTGKNTEAFFGQGTRLTVV.